This entry is about one TCR beta chain. TCRdb reprocessed the 5' RACE reads via MiXCR and lists one record per CDR3 protein. The table includes 85,000 to 100,000 distinct CDR3 sequences, approximately 10% detected once. This specimen comes from a study of early T cells in non-severe SARS-CoV-2 infection. Germline V gives CDR1 SEHNR, CDR2 FQNEAQ (reference sequence). CDR3 size: 14 residues. V dropped 6 bases and J dropped 2; count of bases not matched to a gene: 7. The TCR sequence derives from an adult who was a healthcare worker with PCR-confirmed SARS-CoV-2 infection or an uninfected control (not recorded which). The chain links TRBV7-9 to TRBJ2-7; 7 bases line up with TRBD1. Sequencing was carried out using whole blood. CDR3 sequence reads: CASSRGQGAYEQYF. As DNA, the CDR3 is TGTGCCAGCAGTCGGGGCCAGGGGGCCTACGAGCAGTACTTC.